This passage covers 28 T cell receptor beta chains from one sample sequenced in a study of OX40 agonist ivuxolimab in advanced cancers. TCRdb's table, derived via immunoSEQ multiplex PCR, lists solely in-frame clones and lacks some. The sample has 50,000 to 70,000 clones, 70% to 90% seen once; the top ten hold less than 4%. Sequenced here: CD4+ or CD8+ T cells sorted from blood, sampled in a trial of the OX40 agonist ivuxolimab. The receptors stem from an adult with an advanced solid tumor such as melanoma, head and neck, liver or kidney cancer.

The chain employs TRBV28 and TRBJ2-1; no clear D. The CDR3 sequence is 14 residues long. V was trimmed by 3 bases and J by 5 bases, leaving 11 bases between them. The V gene's germline CDR1 is MDHEN and CDR2 SYDVKM. In nucleotides, the CDR3 is TGTGCCAGCAGTTTGGTGTACTTGAACAATGAGCAGTTCTTC. Translated: CASSLVYLNNEQFF.

There are a few counts of this clone. The rearrangement links TRBV18 to TRBJ1-6, with D perhaps matching TRBD1 (5 bases). Germline CDR1 is KGHSH and CDR2 is LQKENI. The CDR3 length is 16 residues. V was clipped by 3 bases and J by 9 bases, with 18 bases between them. This CDR3 is CASSPSDPSGSSPLHF. Here the CDR3 DNA reads TGTGCCAGCTCACCCTCGGACCCCTCAGGGAGTTCACCCCTCCACTTT.

V gene TRBV5-1 combines with J gene TRBJ2-3; TRBD2 matches 8 bases. Looked up from germline, CDR1 is SGHRS and CDR2 is YFSETQ. The CDR3 extends over 17 amino acids. V was clipped by 2 bases and J by 6 bases; unmatched bases: 14. Written as DNA, the CDR3 is TGCGCCAGCAGCTTCGAACCCCAAGGCGGGGGGATCGATACGCAGTATTTT. It encodes CASSFEPQGGGIDTQYF. Variable domain in full (rest from reference TRBV5-1 and TRBJ2-3): KAGVTQTPRYLIKTRGQQVTLSCSPISGHRSVSWYQQTPGQGLQFLFEYFSETQRNKGNFPGRFSGRQFSNSRSEMNVSTLELGDSALYLCASSFEPQGGGIDTQYFGPGTRLTVL.

This clone was picked up a small number of times. The chain joins TRBV6-6 to TRBJ2-2; 12 bases map to TRBD1. Germline loops: CDR1 MNHNY, CDR2 SVGAGI (reference sequence). There are 14 residues in the CDR3. After removal of 6 bases from V and 8 bases from J, the junction contained 4 bases not matched to a gene. The CDR3 reads CASSRDRGQGELFF. The DNA for the CDR3 is TGTGCCAGCAGCCGGGACAGGGGGCAGGGGGAGCTGTTTTTT.

V gene TRBV10-3 combines with J gene TRBJ2-7; D is unclear. V was shortened by 2 bases and J by 2 bases, with 16 bases between the two germline ends. The CDR3 sequence is 16 residues long. Looked up from germline, CDR1 is ENHRY and CDR2 is SYGVKD. CDR3 region: CAISEGVTLGTYEQYF. CDR3 DNA: TGTGCCATCAGTGAGGGGGTCACCTTGGGCACCTACGAGCAGTACTTC.

The chain couples TRBV5-4 to TRBJ1-5; 9 bases map to TRBD1. V gave up 0 bases and J gave up 5 bases; unmatched junction bases: 3. The CDR3 is 15 residues long. Germline V gene sequence: CDR1 SGHNT, CDR2 YYREEE (reference sequence). The CDR3 coding sequence is TGTGCCAGCAGCTTGGCCGGGACAGGGTATCAGCCCCAGCATTTT. This codes for CASSLAGTGYQPQHF.

J is TRBJ2-7 and V is TRBV28; D is unclear. Trimming left V 0 bases short and J 0 bases short, with 15 bases between. This CDR3 is 17 amino acids long. Germline loops: CDR1 MDHEN, CDR2 SYDVKM. As DNA, the CDR3 is TGTGCCAGCAGTTTATGGCACCACGGACGGAGCTCCTACGAGCAGTACTTC. As protein: CASSLWHHGRSSYEQYF.

The J gene is TRBJ1-1, the V gene TRBV5-1; D is undetermined. Germline loops: CDR1 SGHRS, CDR2 YFSETQ. The CDR3 covers 15 residues. The V and J ends lost 4 bases and 4 bases respectively, with 17 bases between them. CDR3 in DNA: TGCGCCAGCAGCCTCAAGACGGGCGTCGGCACTGAAGCTTTCTTT. Translating it yields CASSLKTGVGTEAFF.

The CDR3, as DNA: TGTGCCAGCAGGCAGACAGACTACGAGCAGTACTTC. The encoded protein is CASRQTDYEQYF. This chain connects TRBV28 to TRBJ2-7; weak D call: TRBD1 (5 bases). The ends were cut back, 6 bases at V and 3 bases at J, with 9 bases in the middle. This CDR3 comprises 12 residues. CDR1 MDHEN and CDR2 SYDVKM come from the germline V gene.

This chain links TRBV7-8 with TRBJ2-1, with TRBD1 matching over 7 bases. V shed 2 bases and J 4 bases; nucleotides not matched to a gene: 8. The germline CDR1 and CDR2 sequences are SGHVS and FQNEAQ. The CDR3 runs 16 residues. The CDR3 DNA is TGTGCCAGCAGCTTACAGACAGGGATTTATTACAATGAGCAGTTCTTC. The encoded protein is CASSLQTGIYYNEQFF.

This chain joins TRBV6-4 and TRBJ1-4; TRBD1 is a possible D gene (5 bases). The ends were cut back, 3 bases at V and 10 bases at J, with 12 bases in the middle. CDR1 and CDR2 from the germline V gene are MRHNA and SNTAGT. The CDR3 extends over 13 amino acids. The DNA for the CDR3 is TGTGCCAGCAGTGAGGGGCCCGGGGGAAAACTGTTTTTT. Translating it yields CASSEGPGGKLFF.

This clone was observed a single time. The V gene is TRBV5-4, the J gene TRBJ2-5; no clear D. The CDR3 is 12 residues long. CDR1 is SGHNT, CDR2 YYREEE, per germline (reference sequence). Trimming left V 0 bases short and J 3 bases short, with 3 bases between. The CDR3 is CASSLAKETQYF. Written as DNA, the CDR3 is TGTGCCAGCAGCTTGGCCAAAGAGACCCAGTACTTC.

This chain links TRBV9 with TRBJ2-3; 7 bases align to TRBD2. Germline CDR1 SGDLS, CDR2 YYNGEE. This CDR3 comprises 15 residues. V dropped 5 bases and J dropped 0; count of bases not matched to a gene: 6. This chain's CDR3 is CASRAGLTSTDTQYF. In nucleotides, the CDR3 is TGTGCCAGCAGGGCGGGACTAACTAGCACAGATACGCAGTATTTT. The complete variable domain, with remaining parts taken from reference TRBV9 and TRBJ2-3, reads DSGVTQTPKHLITATGQRVTLRCSPRSGDLSVYWYQQSLDQGLQFLIQYYNGEERAKGNILERFSAQQFPDLHSELNLSSLELGDSALYFCASRAGLTSTDTQYFGPGTRLTVL.

This clone was seen only a few times. The chain recombines TRBV5-6 with TRBJ1-1, with unresolved D. This CDR3 is 15 amino acids long. CDR1 and CDR2 from the germline V gene are SGHDT and YYEEEE. V lost 1 base to trimming and J lost 7 bases, with 17 bases between them. DNA for the CDR3: TGTGCCAGCAGCTTGATGGCGCTACGAGAGTTTGAAGCTTTCTTT. The encoded protein is CASSLMALREFEAFF. The full variable domain, in which reference TRBV5-6 and TRBJ1-1 provide the parts outside the CDR3, is DAGVTQSPTHLIKTRGQQVTLRCSPKSGHDTVSWYQQALGQGPQFIFQYYEEEERQRGNFPDRFSGHQFPNYSSELNVNALLLGDSALYLCASSLMALREFEAFFGQGTRLTVV.

J is TRBJ1-6 and V is TRBV7-8, with 9 bases that match TRBD1. Germline lookup yields CDR1 SGHVS and CDR2 FQNEAQ. The CDR3 has 17 amino acids. The J segment lost 9 bases and the V segment lost 1 base, leaving 10 bases of the junction unmatched. CDR3 in DNA: TGTGCCAGCAGCTTAGGCCCCGGGACAGGGATTCGTTCACCCCTCCACTTT. It translates to CASSLGPGTGIRSPLHF.

The chain recombines TRBV9 with TRBJ2-3; 8 nucleotides agree with TRBD2. From germline, CDR1 is SGDLS and CDR2 YYNGEE. Trimming removed 4 bases from V and 1 base from J; junction bases left unmatched: 5. This CDR3 is 15 amino acids long. The CDR3 nucleotides are TGTGCCAGCAGCTCGGAGACTAGCGGCACAGATACGCAGTATTTT. Translation: CASSSETSGTDTQYF.

The chain uses TRBV6-5 and TRBJ1-5, with 7 bases lining up with TRBD1. After removal of 5 bases from V and 5 bases from J, the junction contained 6 bases not matched to a gene. The CDR3 spans 14 residues. Germline V gives CDR1 MNHEY, CDR2 SVGAGI. The DNA of the CDR3 is TGTGCCAGCAGTCTACAGGGGACGCATCAGCCCCAGCATTTT. Translated: CASSLQGTHQPQHF.

This clone has only a few counts. This chain links TRBV28 with TRBJ1-6; unclear D gene. Trimming stripped 3 bases from V and 0 bases from J, with 3 bases between. Germline V CDR1 and CDR2: MDHEN, SYDVKM. The CDR3 extends over 14 amino acids. The CDR3: CASSLVSYNSPLHF. The CDR3, as DNA: TGTGCCAGCAGTTTGGTCTCCTATAATTCACCCCTCCACTTT.

The gene calls are TRBV7-3 and TRBJ2-5; D tentatively reads TRBD1 or TRBD2 (6 bases each). Deletions cut 2 bases from V and 6 bases from J, with 22 bases between. Germline CDR1 SGHTA, CDR2 FQGTGA. The CDR3 totals 17 residues. CDR3 sequence: CASSLEGGSAEGKTQYF. The CDR3 DNA follows: TGTGCCAGCAGCTTAGAAGGGGGGAGCGCCGAGGGAAAGACCCAGTACTTC.

This chain joins TRBV5-1 and TRBJ1-4; D not certain. V was cut by 3 bases and J by 0 bases, with 15 bases left in between. The CDR3 is 17 amino acids. The V gene's germline CDR1 is SGHRS and CDR2 YFSETQ. The CDR3 DNA sequence: TGCGCCAGCAGCTGGACCGGCGGGGTGGCAACTAATGAAAAACTGTTTTTT. This encodes CASSWTGGVATNEKLFF.

This chain connects TRBV11-2 to TRBJ2-7; D may be TRBD1 (5 bases). V was clipped by 1 base and J by 0 bases, with 10 bases between them. This CDR3 has 15 amino acids. The germline V gene has CDR1 SGHAT and CDR2 FQNNGV. CDR3 DNA: TGTGCCAGCAGCTTAGGTGGACACCGCTCCTACGAGCAGTACTTC. It encodes CASSLGGHRSYEQYF.

The chain employs TRBV28 and TRBJ2-1, with unresolved D. The CDR3 consists of 14 residues. Trimming left V 6 bases short and J 3 bases short, with 12 bases between. CDR1 and CDR2 from the germline V gene are MDHEN and SYDVKM. CDR3 in DNA: TGTGCCAGCAGCTCCGTCTTGCTCTACAATGAGCAGTTCTTC. Translated: CASSSVLLYNEQFF.

The chain uses TRBV28 and TRBJ2-1; D may be TRBD1 (8 bases). This CDR3 is 15 amino acids long. Trimming removed 4 bases at V and 3 bases at J, with 13 bases between. Germline CDR1 and CDR2: MDHEN and SYDVKM. The CDR3 DNA reads as TGTGCCAGCAGTTGGAACAGGGGGGGCTACAATGAGCAGTTCTTC. The encoded protein is CASSWNRGGYNEQFF.

The sample holds one count of this clone. V and J are TRBV7-9 and TRBJ2-7, with a weak D call TRBD1 (5 bases). The CDR3 loop spans 13 amino acids. CDR1 is SEHNR, CDR2 FQNEAQ, per germline (reference sequence). Trimming took 7 bases from V and 3 from J, leaving 13 bases between them. The CDR3 coding sequence is TGTGCCAGCACGGTGGCGCAGGGCTACGAGCAGTACTTC. It encodes CASTVAQGYEQYF.

The chain uses TRBV6-6 and TRBJ2-5; D unresolved. This CDR3 contains 11 residues. V gave up 4 bases and J gave up 4 bases, with 4 bases separating them. The germline CDR1 and CDR2 sequences are MNHNY and SVGAGI (reference sequence). The CDR3 spells CASSSPETQYF. CDR3 in DNA: TGTGCCAGCAGTTCCCCAGAGACCCAGTACTTC.

Concerning this clone: The same CDR3 also results from other DNA sequences found in this sample. The chain couples TRBV5-1 to TRBJ1-1; D ambiguous. The germline V and J ends were trimmed by 0 bases and 3 bases, with 6 bases remaining between them. This CDR3 is built from 13 residues. The V gene's germline CDR1 is SGHRS and CDR2 YFSETQ. The CDR3 loop is CASSLGGDTEAFF. The CDR3 nucleotides are TGCGCCAGCAGCTTGGGCGGGGACACTGAAGCTTTCTTT.

The rearrangement links TRBV25-1 to TRBJ2-1, with 16 bases that match TRBD2. CDR1 MGHDK and CDR2 SYGVNS come from the germline V gene. The CDR3 totals 17 residues. With 6 bases clipped from V and 3 bases from J, the junction kept 5 bases outside the gene matches. Here the CDR3 reads CASRGTSGGAGYNEQFF. DNA of the CDR3: TGTGCCAGCAGGGGGACTAGCGGGGGGGCTGGCTACAATGAGCAGTTCTTC.

The rearrangement uses TRBV5-1 and TRBJ2-5; 7 bases are shared with TRBD1. Germline V CDR1 and CDR2: SGHRS, YFSETQ. CDR3 length: 14 residues. V shed 5 bases, J shed 0 bases, and the junction held 4 bases outside the gene matches. This CDR3 reads CASSRDSHQETQYF. CDR3 bases: TGCGCCAGCAGTCGGGACAGCCACCAAGAGACCCAGTACTTC.